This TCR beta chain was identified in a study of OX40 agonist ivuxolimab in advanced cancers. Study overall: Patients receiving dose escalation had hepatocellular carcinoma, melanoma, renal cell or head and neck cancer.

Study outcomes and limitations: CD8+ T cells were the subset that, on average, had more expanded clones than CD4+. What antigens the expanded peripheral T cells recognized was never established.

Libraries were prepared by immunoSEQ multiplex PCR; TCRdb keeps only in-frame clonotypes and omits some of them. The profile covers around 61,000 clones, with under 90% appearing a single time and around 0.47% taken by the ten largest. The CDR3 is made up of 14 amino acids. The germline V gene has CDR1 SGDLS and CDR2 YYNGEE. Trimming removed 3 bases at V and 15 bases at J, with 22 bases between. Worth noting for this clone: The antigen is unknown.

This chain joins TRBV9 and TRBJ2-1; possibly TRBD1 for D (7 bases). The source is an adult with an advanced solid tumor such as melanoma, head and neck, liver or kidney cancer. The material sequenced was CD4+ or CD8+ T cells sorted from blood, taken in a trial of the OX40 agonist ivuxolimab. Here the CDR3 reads CASSGRAQGDLGFF. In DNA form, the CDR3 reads TGTGCCAGCAGCGGTAGGGCCCAGGGGGACTTGGGGTTCTTC.